A selection of T cell receptor beta chains follows, all from one sample in a study of cytomegalovirus exposure and HLA in healthy donors. Some clones are missing from TCRdb's copy, which holds only in-frame ones; the method was immunoSEQ multiplex PCR. The sample includes approximately 150,000 clones, 79% seen only once; the top ten take roughly 2%. Sequencing was performed on PBMCs. The receptors shown here come from a man aged 35 to 55 in good health and CMV-seronegative. Each CDR3 is given with its conserved first and last residue. The D gene is left open where the match is weak. Clone size, where shown, is once, few, many, or a class for clones that have expanded.

d_gene,j_gene,v_gene,abundance,CDR3nt,CDR3aa
-,TRBJ2-3,TRBV5-4,-,TGTGCCAGCAGCTTGCCTGCAGGGCAGGGCCCCGGCCGTACGCAGTATTTT,CASSLPAGQGPGRTQYF
-,TRBJ2-5,TRBV2,-,TGTGCCAGCTTAGCCTTGGGGCAGCAGTACTTC,CASLALGQQYF
-,TRBJ2-5,TRBV7-2,-,TGTGCCAGCAGCTCTAGGACAGCCGGGGAGACCCAGTACTTC,CASSSRTAGETQYF
TRBD2,TRBJ2-1,TRBV4-3,-,TGCGCCAGCAGCCAAGAACTAGCGGGAGGAGGGGAGCTGAAGCAGTTCTTC,CASSQELAGGGELKQFF
-,TRBJ2-5,TRBV6-5,-,TGTGCCAGCAGTGTGAACCCCGGGAATCAAGAGACCCAGTACTTC,CASSVNPGNQETQYF
-,TRBJ2-7,TRBV19,-,TGTGCCAGTAGTATCGGTCAGGGGTCCTACGAGCAGTACTTC,CASSIGQGSYEQYF
TRBD2,TRBJ2-7,TRBV30,-,TGTGCCTGGAGTGTAAGGGTAGCGGGAGGCAACGAGCAGTACTTC,CAWSVRVAGGNEQYF
-,TRBJ2-2,TRBV4-1,-,TGCGCCAGCAGCCCGGCCGGGTACACCGGGGAGCTGTTTTTT,CASSPAGYTGELFF
-,TRBJ2-7,TRBV6-4,-,TGTGCCAGCAGGATGGGCAAGTACTTC,CASRMGKYF
-,TRBJ1-4,TRBV6-1,-,TGTGCCAGCAGTGAACGAGAGCACTACGCAACTAATGAAAAACTGTTTTTT,CASSEREHYATNEKLFF
-,TRBJ1-1,TRBV9,-,TGTGCCAGCAGCCTTAGGGGGGGTACTGAAGCTTTCTTT,CASSLRGGTEAFF
TRBD1,TRBJ2-6,TRBV10-3,-,TGTGCCATAACCGGTGGACAGGGGAAGTCTGGGGCCAACGTCCTGACTTTC,CAITGGQGKSGANVLTF
-,TRBJ1-1,TRBV29-1,-,TGCAGCGGCCGTGTGGGCCACACTGAAGCTTTCTTT,CSGRVGHTEAFF
-,TRBJ2-5,TRBV7-2,-,TGTGCCAGCAGCTTAGTCCTCTCTTGGGAGGAGACCCAGTACTTC,CASSLVLSWEETQYF
-,TRBJ1-5,TRBV7-9,-,TGTGCCAGCAGCTTAGGGGTAGAACGAGGTCAGCCCCAGCATTTT,CASSLGVERGQPQHF
-,TRBJ1-2,TRBV5-4,-,TGTGCCAGCAGCTTGGTCCCAGGGGACGTTGGCTACACCTTC,CASSLVPGDVGYTF
-,TRBJ2-3,TRBV21-1,-,TGTGCCAGCAGCAACAGGTTCAGGCGCCCAGATACGCAGTATTTT,CASSNRFRRPDTQYF
-,TRBJ2-3,TRBV28,few,TGTGCCACGAGTGGCACAGATACGCAGTATTTT,CATSGTDTQYF
-,TRBJ2-7,TRBV27,-,TGTGCCAGCAGTCCTCGGTTGGCGTCCCAGGACGAGCAGTACTTC,CASSPRLASQDEQYF
-,TRBJ2-5,TRBV5-4,-,TGTGCCAGCAGCTTTAGCGGCCAAGAGACCCAGTACTTC,CASSFSGQETQYF
-,TRBJ2-7,TRBV21-1,-,TGTGCCACCTCCAGGGGGCCGTACGAGCAGTACTTC,CATSRGPYEQYF
TRBD1,TRBJ1-5,TRBV4-2,-,TGTGCCAGCAGCCAAGAGGGATCACTGGACAGGGGTCAGCCCCAGCATTTT,CASSQEGSLDRGQPQHF
TRBD1,TRBJ2-7,TRBV19,-,TGTGCCAGTAGTACCCGGGACAGGAGCTCATACGAGCAGTACTTC,CASSTRDRSSYEQYF
-,TRBJ1-6,TRBV30,-,TGTGCCTGGAGGGGTAATTCCGGGAATTCACCCCTCCACTTT,CAWRGNSGNSPLHF
TRBD2,TRBJ2-5,TRBV6-1,once,TGTGCCAGCAGTGGCTTTCCGGGACTAGCGGGATGGGAGCAGTACTTC,CASSGFPGLAGWEQYF
-,TRBJ2-3,TRBV1,-,TGCACCAGCAGCCAGCCAGGGATGCCAGATACGCAGTATTTT,CTSSQPGMPDTQYF
TRBD2,TRBJ2-7,TRBV7-2,few,TGTGCCAGCAGCCCAAGCGCCCAGGGAGGAGCGGGGGCCTACGAGCAGTACTTC,CASSPSAQGGAGAYEQYF
TRBD2,TRBJ2-1,TRBV27,-,TGTGCCAGCAGTTTACTAGCGGGATACAATGAGCAGTTCTTC,CASSLLAGYNEQFF
TRBD2,TRBJ2-5,TRBV28,few,TGTGCCGGAAGACTAGCGGGACAAGAGACCCAGTACTTC,CAGRLAGQETQYF
-,TRBJ2-2,TRBV7-2,once,TGTGCCAGCAGCTTAGCGCGACAGAGTTTGGGGCTGTTTTTT,CASSLARQSLGLFF
-,TRBJ2-7,TRBV7-8,-,TGTGCCAGCAGCTTAGCCTGGGAGAACTACGAGCAGTACTTC,CASSLAWENYEQYF
TRBD1,TRBJ1-4,TRBV5-4,-,TGTGCCAGCAGCCCAGGACAGGCAACTAATGAAAAACTGTTTTTT,CASSPGQATNEKLFF
-,TRBJ2-7,TRBV5-1,-,TGCGCCAGCAGCTTGGAGTCAGGGTCAGCCTACGAGCAGTACTTC,CASSLESGSAYEQYF
TRBD1,TRBJ2-1,TRBV19,-,TGTGCCAGTAGTATCGAACGGGGACAGGACAATGAGCAGTTCTTC,CASSIERGQDNEQFF
-,TRBJ2-5,TRBV7-2,-,TGTGCCAGCAGCTTCGGGGGGCGGAGGGGGGAGACCCAGTACTTC,CASSFGGRRGETQYF
TRBD1,TRBJ1-4,TRBV6-1,few,TGTGCCAGCACCGAGGACAGGACTAATGAAAAACTGTTTTTT,CASTEDRTNEKLFF
-,TRBJ1-1,TRBV28,-,TGTGCCAGCAGTTACATCCGGGGGAACACTGAAGCTTTCTTT,CASSYIRGNTEAFF
-,TRBJ2-7,TRBV6-1,-,TGTGCCAGCAGTGATCCGAGCCGCTCCATTTTCTACGAGCAGTACTTC,CASSDPSRSIFYEQYF
-,TRBJ2-7,TRBV5-1,-,TGCGCCAGCGCCGCGACGGAAGGGAGATGGTACGAGCAGTACTTC,CASAATEGRWYEQYF
-,TRBJ2-2,TRBV6-5,-,TGTGCCAGCAGTTACTTGGGCCCCCTGGACGGGGAGCTGTTTTTT,CASSYLGPLDGELFF
TRBD1,TRBJ2-7,TRBV5-8,-,TGTGCCAGCAGCCGTTGGGACAGGGGATACGAGCAGTACTTC,CASSRWDRGYEQYF
-,TRBJ2-5,TRBV4-2,-,TGTGCCAGCAGCCATTCTGGGGGCACCCAAGAGACCCAGTACTTC,CASSHSGGTQETQYF
TRBD1,TRBJ2-5,TRBV4-2,-,TGTGCCAGCAGCCAACTGACAGGGGATGAGACCCAGTACTTC,CASSQLTGDETQYF
-,TRBJ2-2,TRBV29-1,-,TGCAGCGTCCGCAGGGACACCGGGGAGCTGTTTTTT,CSVRRDTGELFF
-,TRBJ1-1,TRBV27,-,TGTGCCAGCAGTTTCCGGTTCGCGGGAGATGAAGCTTTCTTT,CASSFRFAGDEAFF
-,TRBJ1-5,TRBV5-8,-,TGTGCCAGCAGCCAATATCGGACAGACCGGAGTCAGCCCCAGCATTTT,CASSQYRTDRSQPQHF
TRBD2,TRBJ2-5,TRBV2,-,TGTGCCAGCAGCCCCAGACGTGGACTAGCGGGAGGATATGAGACCCAGTACTTC,CASSPRRGLAGGYETQYF
-,TRBJ2-6,TRBV9,-,TGTGCCAGCAGCGTGAGCTCTGGGGCCAACGTCCTGACTTTC,CASSVSSGANVLTF
-,TRBJ2-7,TRBV11-3,-,TGTGCCAGCAGCTCTGCCGGGGGCTACGAGCAGTACTTC,CASSSAGGYEQYF
TRBD1,TRBJ1-2,TRBV19,-,TGTGCCAGTAACGCCGGACAGGGCTGGGGATTTGGCTACACCTTC,CASNAGQGWGFGYTF
TRBD2,TRBJ2-1,TRBV7-2,-,TGTGCCAGCAGCTCGATCACTAGCGGCAATGAGCAGTTCTTC,CASSSITSGNEQFF
TRBD2,TRBJ2-3,TRBV7-2,-,TGTGCCAGCAGCTTGAGCGGGAGAGGGAGCACAGATACGCAGTATTTT,CASSLSGRGSTDTQYF
-,TRBJ2-7,TRBV5-6,-,TGTGCCAGCAGCTTTATGGAGGGCGGGTTCGAGCAGTACTTC,CASSFMEGGFEQYF